This T cell receptor (beta chain) was sequenced in a study of T cell responses to AZD1222 COVID-19 vaccine. Whole-study findings and limits: Donors were largely white British and mainly female; clonal diversity was possibly underestimated.

V was cut by 0 bases and J by 8 bases, with 16 bases left in between. Looked up from germline, CDR1 is SQVTM and CDR2 is ANQGSEA. This CDR3 comprises 15 residues. TCRdb's table, derived via immunoSEQ multiplex PCR, lists solely in-frame clones and lacks some. This repertoire shows about 94,000 clones, over 75% found once; its top ten account for 12%. To note about this clone: Its antigen is still unknown.

The sample here was peripheral blood, taken 28 days after the second AZD1222 dose. The gene calls are TRBV29-1 and TRBJ1-4, with D perhaps matching TRBD1 (6 bases). The sequence was obtained from an adult who received the AZD1222 COVID-19 vaccine. The CDR3 region is CSVEDVGRGGEKLFF. The CDR3 bases are TGCAGCGTTGAAGATGTGGGCAGGGGAGGAGAAAAACTGTTTTTT.